The 25 T cell receptor beta chains below all came from one sample that was sequenced in a study of CD8 T cells in Susac syndrome. RNA in amounts of about 0.45 to 1 ug was reverse transcribed with random hexamers. TCRdb ran MiXCR on the immunoSEQ multiplex PCR reads and lists one entry per CDR3 protein. This sample has about 22,000 distinct CDR3 sequences, with 85% to 95% found just once. Sequenced: CD8+ T cells from PBMCs. These receptors were taken from a human donor in good health.

The rearrangement uses TRBV6-1 and TRBJ1-2; possibly TRBD1 for D (5 bases). This CDR3 is built from 16 residues. The V gene lost 5 bases and the J gene lost 4 bases, with 20 bases spanning the gap. From germline, CDR1 is MNHNS and CDR2 SASEGT. CDR3 residues: CASSPLDYERGYGYTF. The CDR3, as DNA: TGTGCCAGCAGTCCCCTGGATTATGAAAGGGGCTATGGCTACACCTTC.

The chain links TRBV27 to TRBJ2-1; D possibly matches TRBD1 or TRBD2 (5 bases each). Trimming shortened V by 3 bases and J by 8 bases, and 14 bases separated the two germline ends. The germline CDR1 and CDR2 sequences are MNHEY and SMNVEV (reference sequence). CDR3 length: 14 amino acids. In DNA form, the CDR3 reads TGTGCCAGCAGTTTGGACATCCAGAGGGATGAGCAGTTCTTC. Residues: CASSLDIQRDEQFF.

The chain uses TRBV7-9 and TRBJ2-7; no reliable D call. CDR3 size: 12 residues. CDR1 and CDR2 from the germline V gene are SEHNR and FQNEAQ (reference sequence). The V end was cut by 4 bases, the J end by 5 bases, with 9 bases between. In DNA form, the CDR3 reads TGTGCCAGCAGCTACAGAATCGACGAGCAGTACTTC. This gives the protein CASSYRIDEQYF. Supplemented by reference TRBV7-9 and TRBJ2-7, the full variable domain reads DTGVSQNPRHKITKRGQNVTFRCDPISEHNRLYWYRQTLGQGPEFLTYFQNEAQLEKSRLLSDRFSAERPKGSFSTLEIQRTEQGDSAMYLCASSYRIDEQYFGPGTRLTVT.

This clonotype showed up just a few times. The chain links TRBV19 to TRBJ1-5, with D possibly TRBD1 on 6 matching bases. This CDR3 has 15 amino acids. Between the trimmed V and J ends, which lost 3 bases and 2 bases, there was a span of 11 bases. CDR1 and CDR2 from the germline V gene are LNHDA and SQIVND (reference sequence). DNA of the CDR3: TGTGCCAGTAGTATGTGGGGGGCGGGCAATCAGCCCCAGCATTTT. Encoded protein: CASSMWGAGNQPQHF. Drawing the rest from reference TRBV19 and TRBJ1-5, the complete variable domain is DGGITQSPKYLFRKEGQNVTLSCEQNLNHDAMYWYRQDPGQGLRLIYYSQIVNDFQKGDIAEGYSVSREKKESFPLTVTSAQKNPTAFYLCASSMWGAGNQPQHFGDGTRLSIL.

The chain uses TRBV27 and TRBJ1-1; D gene uncertain. Germline loops: CDR1 MNHEY, CDR2 SMNVEV (reference sequence). The CDR3 sequence is 13 residues long. The V end was cut by 3 bases, the J end by 2 bases, with 7 bases between. DNA of the CDR3: TGTGCCAGCAGTTTGGGGATAAACACTGAAGCTTTCTTT. Protein sequence: CASSLGINTEAFF.

The chain combines TRBV5-4 with TRBJ2-7, with TRBD1 matching over 8 bases. Per the germline V gene, CDR1 is SGHNT and CDR2 is YYREEE (reference sequence). This CDR3 is 15 amino acids long. Unmatched junction bases numbered 7, after V lost 3 bases and J lost 2 bases. The CDR3 here is CASSSGTGGTYEQYF. CDR3 DNA: TGTGCCAGCAGCTCGGGGACAGGAGGAACCTACGAGCAGTACTTC. Full variable domain (rest looked up from reference TRBV5-4 and TRBJ2-7): ETGVTQSPTHLIKTRGQQVTLRCSSQSGHNTVSWYQQALGQGPQFIFQYYREEENGRGNFPPRFSGLQFPNYSSELNVNALELDDSALYLCASSSGTGGTYEQYFGPGTRLTVT.

The V gene is TRBV6-5, the J gene TRBJ1-2; D gene ambiguous. V lost 0 bases and J lost 4, with 9 bases in between. CDR1 and CDR2 (germline): MNHEY, SVGAGI. The CDR3 sequence is 14 residues long. This chain's CDR3 is CASSYSSRFYGYTF. In DNA, the CDR3 is TGTGCCAGCAGTTACTCGAGTCGGTTCTATGGCTACACCTTC.

The rearrangement joins TRBV4-3 to TRBJ2-7, with 8 bases fitting TRBD2. V dropped 5 bases and J dropped 2; count of bases not matched to a gene: 5. CDR3 size: 14 residues. Germline V gives CDR1 LGHNA, CDR2 YSLEER. CDR3 nucleotide sequence: TGCGCCAGCAGCGTTGGGCGGGGGGCCTACGAGCAGTACTTC. Amino acids: CASSVGRGAYEQYF.

This rearrangement joins TRBV5-6 to TRBJ1-6; possible D gene TRBD1, 5 bases. Germline V CDR1 and CDR2: SGHDT, YYEEEE. Trimming shortened V by 4 bases and J by 7 bases, and 12 bases separated the two germline ends. The CDR3 runs 14 residues. In nucleotides, the CDR3 is TGTGCCAGCAGCCGAACAGGAGCCAATTCACCCCTCCACTTT. Protein product: CASSRTGANSPLHF.

The rearrangement joins TRBV12-5 to TRBJ1-5; possible D gene TRBD1, 5 bases. The ends were cut back, 4 bases at V and 5 bases at J, with 9 bases in the middle. Germline CDR1 LGHNT, CDR2 FRNRAP. The CDR3 covers 13 residues. CDR3 residues: CASGWGRDQPQHF. CDR3 in DNA: TGTGCTAGTGGTTGGGGCCGGGATCAGCCCCAGCATTTT.

CDR3 in DNA: TGCAGTGCTAGAGGAGATGCTGGCTACACCTTC. Encoded protein: CSARGDAGYTF. This chain connects TRBV20-1 to TRBJ1-2, with D uncertain. The V gene lost 1 base and the J gene lost 7 bases, with 7 bases spanning the gap. This CDR3 spans 11 amino acids. CDR1 DFQATT and CDR2 SNEGSKA come from the germline V gene (reference sequence).

The V gene is TRBV7-9, the J gene TRBJ2-5, with 8 positions matching TRBD1. Germline trimming cut 4 bases from V and 7 bases from J; bases unmatched to any gene: 14. CDR1 is SEHNR and CDR2 is FQNEAQ in the germline V gene (reference sequence). The CDR3 covers 16 residues. The CDR3 sequence is CASSSPTGADLGTQYF. The CDR3 DNA reads TGTGCCAGCAGCTCTCCGACAGGGGCAGACCTCGGGACCCAGTACTTC.

This chain links TRBV4-3 with TRBJ2-1; TRBD2 might be the D (6 bases). CDR1 is LGHNA, CDR2 YSLEER, per germline. This CDR3 is built from 17 residues. V lost 0 bases, J lost 2 bases, and 14 bases lay in between. CDR3 protein: CASSQDGGIVAYNEQFF. In DNA form, the CDR3 reads TGCGCCAGCAGCCAAGACGGGGGTATAGTCGCCTACAATGAGCAGTTCTTC.

The rearrangement uses TRBV7-2 and TRBJ2-7; 7 nucleotides align to TRBD2. After removal of 2 bases from V and 0 bases from J, the junction contained 7 bases not matched to a gene. CDR3 length equals 16 residues. CDR1 is SGHTA, CDR2 FQGNSA, per germline. The CDR3 loop is CASSLKGRGSSYEQYF. The CDR3 DNA is TGTGCCAGCAGCTTAAAGGGGCGGGGGAGCTCCTACGAGCAGTACTTC.

This chain connects TRBV6-1 to TRBJ2-7; D unresolved. Trimming removed 8 bases from V and 6 bases from J, with 11 bases in between. Germline loops: CDR1 MNHNS, CDR2 SASEGT. The CDR3 sequence is 11 residues long. The CDR3, as DNA: TGTGCCAGCGATGAGATGGGCGAGCAGTACTTC. Residues: CASDEMGEQYF.

The gene calls are TRBV6-1 and TRBJ1-5; no clear D. The germline V gene has CDR1 MNHNS and CDR2 SASEGT. This CDR3 has 17 residues. Between the trimmed V and J ends, which lost 1 base and 2 bases, there was a span of 15 bases. The CDR3 DNA reads as TGTGCCAGCAGTGAAGACCTTGACACTACAGGCAATCAGCCCCAGCATTTT. Translation gives CASSEDLDTTGNQPQHF.

In DNA form, the CDR3 reads TGTGCCAGCTCACCCCGACCGGACAGGGGAGATGGCTACACCTTC. Translating gives CASSPRPDRGDGYTF. This chain joins TRBV18 and TRBJ1-2, with TRBD1 matching 9 bases. CDR3 length equals 15 residues. The germline gives CDR1 KGHSH, CDR2 LQKENI. Germline trimming cut 3 bases from V and 6 bases from J; bases unmatched to any gene: 8.

V gene TRBV5-5 combines with J gene TRBJ1-5, with D hard to call. The CDR3 contains 15 residues. The ends were cut back, 4 bases at V and 3 bases at J, with 14 bases in the middle. CDR1 is SGHKS and CDR2 is YYEKEE in the germline V gene (reference sequence). CDR3 region: CASSPGRFANQPQHF. CDR3 DNA: TGTGCCAGCAGCCCCGGGCGCTTCGCCAATCAGCCCCAGCATTTT.

CDR3 bases: TGTGCCAGCAGTGAAGCCCACCTAGCTAACTATGGCTACACCTTC. The encoded protein is CASSEAHLANYGYTF. The chain has TRBV2 and TRBJ1-2; D gene uncertain. The ends were cut back, 0 bases at V and 0 bases at J, with 8 bases in the middle. CDR3 length: 15 residues. The germline V gene has CDR1 SNHLY and CDR2 FYNNEI.

The chain is built from TRBV4-3 and TRBJ1-3; D is perhaps TRBD1 (6 bases). Deletions cut 0 bases from V and 3 bases from J, with 15 bases between. CDR1 LGHNA and CDR2 YSLEER come from the germline V gene. This CDR3 comprises 17 residues. The DNA for the CDR3 is TGCGCCAGCAGCCAAGATTACAATTTAGGGGGTGGAAACACCATATATTTT. Encoded protein: CASSQDYNLGGGNTIYF.

This clonotype occurred a few times. The junction departs from germline at one end; a sequencing error may be responsible. The genes are TRBV4-1 and TRBJ1-3; D not certain. The CDR3 is 18 residues long. CDR1 and CDR2 (germline): MGHRA, YSYEKL. DNA for the CDR3: TGCGCTAGCAGCCAAGATCGAGAAGGGTTCCGCTACGGAAACACCATATATTTT. Encoded protein: CASSQDREGFRYGNTIYF.

J is TRBJ1-3 and V is TRBV29-1, with D maybe TRBD1 (5 bases). CDR3 length: 11 amino acids. Deletions cut 4 bases from V and 8 bases from J, with 9 bases between. CDR1 SQVTM and CDR2 ANQGSEA come from the germline V gene. The CDR3 reads CSVAGGDTIYF. As DNA, the CDR3 is TGCAGCGTTGCTGGGGGAGACACCATATATTTT.

The chain has TRBV6-2 or TRBV6-3 and TRBJ2-1; D is unresolved. Trimming stripped 8 bases from V and 4 bases from J, with 3 bases between. Germline V gene sequence: CDR1 MNHEY, CDR2 SVGEGT. The CDR3 spans 10 residues. The CDR3 nucleotides are TGTGCCAGCGGGTACAATGAGCAGTTCTTC. The encoded protein is CASGYNEQFF.

The chain combines TRBV20-1 with TRBJ2-5, with TRBD2 matching 12 bases. CDR3 size: 19 residues. Germline V gene data show CDR1 as DFQATT and CDR2 as SNEGSKA (reference sequence). Trimming removed 3 bases from V and 1 base from J; junction bases left unmatched: 15. The CDR3 bases are TGCAGTGCTAGGATTTTTGCTAGCGGGGGGGCCGGGTCCCAAGAGACCCAGTACTTC. It encodes CSARIFASGGAGSQETQYF.

The V gene is TRBV12-3 or TRBV12-4, the J gene TRBJ1-2; 9 nucleotides line up with TRBD1. This CDR3 has 14 amino acids. The trim removed 3 bases at V and 2 bases at J, leaving 1 base unmatched. CDR3 nucleotides: TGTGCCAGCAGTTTCGGACAGGGGAACTATGGCTACACCTTC. It translates to CASSFGQGNYGYTF.